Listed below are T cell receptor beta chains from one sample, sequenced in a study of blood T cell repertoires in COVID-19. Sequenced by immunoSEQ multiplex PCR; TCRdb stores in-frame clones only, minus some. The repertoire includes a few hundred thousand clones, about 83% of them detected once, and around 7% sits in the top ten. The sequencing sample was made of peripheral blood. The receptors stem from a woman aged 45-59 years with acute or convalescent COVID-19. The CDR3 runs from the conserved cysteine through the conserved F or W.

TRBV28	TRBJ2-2	CASSFKDYYTGELFF
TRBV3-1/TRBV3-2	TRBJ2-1	CASSQAYYEQFF
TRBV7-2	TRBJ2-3	CASSTRLAGVDTQYF
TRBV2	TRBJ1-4	CASSELTVNEKLFF
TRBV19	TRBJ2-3	CASSTGTSGNPDTQYF
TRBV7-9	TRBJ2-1	CASSLLESSYNEQFF
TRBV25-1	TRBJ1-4	CATRGAPSEKLFF
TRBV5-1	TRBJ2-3	CASSFRRGSTDTQYF
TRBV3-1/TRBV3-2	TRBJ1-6	CATRVGNSPLHF
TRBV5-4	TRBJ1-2	CASSLAGGLGYTF
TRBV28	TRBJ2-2	CASSSSGSTGELFF
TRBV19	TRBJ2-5	CASSPWTSGGQETQYF
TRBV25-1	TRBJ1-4	CASSDAGNEKLFF
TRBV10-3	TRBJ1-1	CAISESSRYTEAFF
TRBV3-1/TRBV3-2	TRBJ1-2	CASSQPLGGEGGYTF
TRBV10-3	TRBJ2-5	CATRGGSETQYF
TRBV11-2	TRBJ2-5	CASSFDGGAKETQYF
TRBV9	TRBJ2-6	CASSVEGAGANVLTF
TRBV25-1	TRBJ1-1	CASTIPLQGPNTEAFF
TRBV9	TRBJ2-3	CASSVNGLALTDTQYF
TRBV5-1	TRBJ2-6	CASSLGHTGANVLTF
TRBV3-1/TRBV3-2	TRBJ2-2	CASSGTRGFTGELFF
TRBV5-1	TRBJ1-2	CASSLGGRQGAAYTF
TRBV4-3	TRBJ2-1	CASSQGSAGGAYNEQFF
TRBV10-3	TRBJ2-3	CAISESSDTQYF
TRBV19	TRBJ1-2	CASSPTGARSGYTF
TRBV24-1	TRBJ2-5	CATSDSGLAGIQTQYF
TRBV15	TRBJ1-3	CATSGGQGAGNTIYF
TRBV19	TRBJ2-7	CASSSTGDAGDEQYF
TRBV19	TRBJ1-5	CASSRGQGFSQPQHF
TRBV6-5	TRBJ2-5	CASRKDRGQETQYF
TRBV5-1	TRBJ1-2	CASSLGLGEAAGYTF
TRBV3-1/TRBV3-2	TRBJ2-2	CASSPGLAGGPTGELFF
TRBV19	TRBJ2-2	CASSIIGGARTGELFF
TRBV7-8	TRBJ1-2	CASSLILGGMTNYGYTF